These 17 T cell receptor beta chains were all obtained from the same sample, sequenced in a study of Ad26.COV2.S vaccination and SARS-CoV-2 variants. The treatment denotes: around 19 received Ad26.COV2.S at low or high dose, single or two shots; several received placebo; per-sample allocation not given. Collection of samples fell on day 63 after the first vaccine or placebo injection. TCRdb's table, derived via immunoSEQ multiplex PCR, lists solely in-frame clones and lacks some. The sample carries nearly 400,000 clones, about 91% recorded once. The sample consisted of peripheral blood, taken in a trial of Ad26.COV2.S vaccine versus placebo. The receptors come from a person between 18 and 65 years old who received the Ad26.COV2.S COVID-19 vaccine or a placebo.

This clone has a single count. The V gene is TRBV29-1, the J gene TRBJ2-3, with D unclear. In germline, CDR1 is SQVTM, CDR2 ANQGSEA. V gave up 5 bases and J gave up 1 base, with 13 bases separating them. CDR3 length equals 14 residues. CDR3: CSVQRSPGTDTQYF. In nucleotides, the CDR3 is TGCAGCGTTCAAAGGTCCCCTGGCACAGATACGCAGTATTTT.

V and J are TRBV30 and TRBJ2-7; 8 bases line up with TRBD1. Germline loops: CDR1 GTSNPN, CDR2 SVGIG (reference sequence). The CDR3 is 14 residues long. The V segment lost 8 bases and the J segment 3 bases; nucleotides outside the gene matches: 12. The CDR3 here is CAQSGTGGGYEQYF. The DNA for the CDR3 is TGTGCCCAATCCGGGACAGGCGGCGGCTACGAGCAGTACTTC. The full variable domain, in which reference TRBV30 and TRBJ2-7 provide the parts outside the CDR3, is SQTIHQWPATLVQPVGSPLSLECTVEGTSNPNLYWYRQAAGRGLQLLFYSVGIGQISSEVPQNLSASRPQDRQFILSSKKLLLSDSGFYLCAQSGTGGGYEQYFGPGTRLTVT.

The gene calls are TRBV10-3 and TRBJ1-5, with 7 nucleotides matching TRBD1. The CDR3 has 15 residues. Germline V CDR1 and CDR2: ENHRY, SYGVKD. Germline trimming cut 3 bases from V and 3 bases from J; bases unmatched to any gene: 5. CDR3 amino acids: CAISDPGTVNQPQHF. The CDR3 DNA follows: TGTGCCATCAGTGACCCCGGGACAGTCAATCAGCCCCAGCATTTT.

This clone has more than one count but fewer than ten. This chain connects TRBV6-5 to TRBJ1-2; D is uncertain. Deletions cut 6 bases from V and 0 bases from J, with 11 bases between. Looked up from germline, CDR1 is MNHEY and CDR2 is SVGAGI. The CDR3 contains 14 residues. As DNA, the CDR3 is TGTGCCAGCAGGAGCCGGAGCTCTAACTATGGCTACACCTTC. Translated, it gives CASRSRSSNYGYTF.

This clone was found once. The chain uses TRBV5-5 and TRBJ2-1, with TRBD2 matching 12 bases. V shed 1 base, J shed 8 bases, and the junction held 4 bases outside the gene matches. This CDR3 is built from 15 residues. CDR1 and CDR2 from the germline V gene are SGHKS and YYEKEE (reference sequence). CDR3 coding DNA: TGTGCCAGCAGCTTGCTACTAGCGGGAGGCGATGAGCAGTTCTTC. Translation gives CASSLLLAGGDEQFF.

This chain connects TRBV4-3 to TRBJ1-1; no reliable D call. Germline V gives CDR1 LGHNA, CDR2 YSLEER. Trimming removed 1 base from V and 6 bases from J, with 15 bases in between. This CDR3 comprises 15 residues. The CDR3 is CASSQGVQVHAEAFF. DNA of the CDR3: TGCGCCAGCAGCCAAGGTGTGCAGGTGCACGCTGAAGCTTTCTTT.

Turning to this clone: At the DNA level, this CDR3 is encoded by other sequences in the same sample as well. The CDR3 is CASSQTGTGVVGTQYF. In nucleotides, the CDR3 is TGCGCCAGCAGCCAGACAGGGACGGGGGTAGTGGGTACACAGTATTTT. The rearrangement joins TRBV4-1 to TRBJ2-3, with D possibly TRBD1 on 7 matching bases. Looked up from germline, CDR1 is MGHRA and CDR2 is YSYEKL. V was cut by 3 bases and J by 12 bases, with 25 bases left in between. The CDR3 has 16 residues.

Only one count was recorded for this clone. J is TRBJ2-2 and V is TRBV18; no clear D. This CDR3 has 15 residues. Trimming pared 6 bases from V and 1 base from J, leaving 12 bases between. Looked up from germline, CDR1 is KGHSH and CDR2 is LQKENI. CDR3 sequence reads: CASSPRRLNTGELFF. CDR3 sequence (DNA): TGTGCCAGCTCCCCTCGTAGGTTGAACACCGGGGAGCTGTTTTTT.

The J gene is TRBJ1-1, the V gene TRBV4-2; D ambiguous. This CDR3 comprises 14 residues. Trimming pared 1 base from V and 0 bases from J, leaving 6 bases between. The germline V gene has CDR1 LGHNA and CDR2 YNFKEQ. The CDR3 protein is CASSQVAMNTEAFF. The CDR3 coding sequence is TGTGCCAGCAGCCAAGTTGCCATGAACACTGAAGCTTTCTTT.

This clone was observed once. The chain recombines TRBV15 with TRBJ2-7; 11 nucleotides agree with TRBD2. The V and J ends lost 3 bases and 5 bases, in that order; junction bases with no gene match: 9. The length of the CDR3 is 16 residues. Germline values: CDR1 LNHNV, CDR2 YYDKDF (reference sequence). The CDR3 here is CATSSNLAGGKDEQYF. CDR3 DNA: TGTGCCACCAGCAGCAACCTAGCGGGAGGTAAAGACGAGCAGTACTTC.

This chain joins TRBV29-1 and TRBJ2-1; perhaps TRBD2 as D (7 bases). This CDR3 is built from 15 residues. V was cut by 6 bases and J by 6 bases, with 21 bases left in between. Looked up from germline, CDR1 is SQVTM and CDR2 is ANQGSEA. The CDR3 sequence is CSVAPWGGAANEQFF. The CDR3 region has the DNA TGCAGCGTCGCACCGTGGGGGGGCGCTGCCAATGAGCAGTTCTTC.

The V and J genes are TRBV5-1 and TRBJ2-7, with 12 bases lining up with TRBD2. V gave up 0 bases and J gave up 6 bases; unmatched junction bases: 7. Germline V CDR1 and CDR2: SGHRS, YFSETQ. The CDR3 is 16 residues long. The CDR3 coding sequence is TGCGCCAGCAGCTTGGGGGCCCTAGCGGGAGGGGGCGAGCAGTACTTC. Its protein is CASSLGALAGGGEQYF.

The chain employs TRBV14 and TRBJ1-5; tentatively, D is TRBD1 (6 bases). The CDR3 spans 15 residues. V gave up 1 base and J gave up 3 bases, with 10 bases separating them. The V gene's germline CDR1 is SGHDN and CDR2 FVKESK. CDR3 nucleotides: TGTGCCAGCAGCCAAGGGGCAGGGGACAATCAGCCCCAGCATTTT. It is translated as CASSQGAGDNQPQHF.

The V gene is TRBV7-9, the J gene TRBJ2-1, with TRBD2 matching 10 bases. After removal of 4 bases from V and 7 bases from J, the junction contained 10 bases not matched to a gene. Germline V gene lookup returns CDR1 SEHNR and CDR2 FQNEAQ (reference sequence). The CDR3 covers 16 residues. The CDR3 sequence: CASSSEIAGGRNEQFF. In DNA form, the CDR3 reads TGTGCCAGCAGCTCCGAGATAGCGGGAGGTCGGAATGAGCAGTTCTTC.

J is TRBJ1-2 and V is TRBV5-1; 7 nucleotides line up with TRBD1. Germline-derived CDR1 and CDR2 are SGHRS and YFSETQ. The length of the CDR3 is 14 residues. The trim removed 4 bases at V and 0 bases at J, leaving 3 bases unmatched. This CDR3 is CASSQGGSNYGYTF. The CDR3 DNA sequence: TGCGCCAGCAGCCAGGGGGGATCTAACTATGGCTACACCTTC.

The V gene is TRBV19, the J gene TRBJ1-4, with a weak D call TRBD1 (6 bases). V lost 5 bases, J lost 7 bases, and 11 bases lay in between. CDR1 is LNHDA and CDR2 is SQIVND in the germline V gene (reference sequence). CDR3 length: 13 amino acids. CDR3 loop: CASSYTGIEKLFF. CDR3 DNA sequence: TGTGCCAGTAGTTACACAGGGATTGAAAAACTGTTTTTT.

The J gene is TRBJ2-3, the V gene TRBV5-6; TRBD1 agrees at 10 bases. The V and J ends lost 4 bases and 8 bases, in that order; junction bases with no gene match: 10. The CDR3 loop spans 15 amino acids. CDR1 is SGHDT, CDR2 YYEEEE, per germline. Here the CDR3 DNA reads TGTGCCAGCAGCCGGGAGGGACAGGGGTCGGGTACGCAGTATTTT. Protein sequence: CASSREGQGSGTQYF.